The following is a TCR beta chain sequence with its context. Looked up from germline, CDR1 is LNHDA and CDR2 is SQIVND (reference sequence). With 3 bases removed from V and 10 bases from J, the gap between germline ends came to 18 bases. The CDR3 contains 14 residues. The sample is drawn from a study of PD-L1 blockade in urothelial cancer. This table comes from immunoSEQ multiplex PCR, and its TCRdb copy is limited to in-frame clones, with some not included. The sample includes around 82,000 clones, around 83% seen only once; the top ten take roughly 2%. Regarding time point: pretreatment peripheral blood.

The TCR comes from a man between 60 and 75 years old with urothelial cancer. This specimen was PBMCs, taken around atezolizumab (anti-PD-L1) treatment. The rearrangement uses TRBV19 and TRBJ1-1; a possible D gene is TRBD1 (5 bases). The CDR3, as DNA: TGTGCCAGTAGTATGGGGCCGGGCCTTGGCCCAGCTTTCTTT. It codes for CASSMGPGLGPAFF. The whole variable domain, filled in from reference TRBV19 and TRBJ1-1, reads DGGITQSPKYLFRKEGQNVTLSCEQNLNHDAMYWYRQDPGQGLRLIYYSQIVNDFQKGDIAEGYSVSREKKESFPLTVTSAQKNPTAFYLCASSMGPGLGPAFFGQGTRLTVV.